By share, the clone carrying this TCR beta chain ranks as medium-sized (0.01 to 0.1%). The junction had 5 bases not matched to a gene; V was cut back by 5 bases and J by 5 bases. Germline V gene sequence: CDR1 SGHNT, CDR2 YYREEE (reference sequence). The CDR3 runs to 13 residues. This sample is drawn from a study of glioma-infiltrating T cells after dendritic cell vaccination. Study details: Patients had newly diagnosed or recurrent glioblastoma and received dendritic cell vaccines. Dendritic cells derived from monocytes and pulsed with autologous tumor lysate formed the vaccine.

Sequencing used immunoSEQ multiplex PCR; TCRdb keeps in-frame clones, though not all of them. The sample consists of approximately 50,000 clones, around nine tenths of them appearing once. Indicated time point: after dendritic cell vaccination, including at tumor progression/relapse. All glioblastoma patients lacked an isocitrate dehydrogenase mutation. PBMC sampling occurred before vaccination, two weeks after the third dose, and at progression. The sequenced sample was blood, obtained after dendritic cell vaccination. The clonotype comes from a human donor with glioblastoma. The V gene is TRBV5-4, the J gene TRBJ1-2; TRBD1 matches 8 bases. CDR3 coding DNA: TGTGCCAGCAGTAAGGACAGGGCTTATGGCTACACCTTC. Translated, it gives CASSKDRAYGYTF.